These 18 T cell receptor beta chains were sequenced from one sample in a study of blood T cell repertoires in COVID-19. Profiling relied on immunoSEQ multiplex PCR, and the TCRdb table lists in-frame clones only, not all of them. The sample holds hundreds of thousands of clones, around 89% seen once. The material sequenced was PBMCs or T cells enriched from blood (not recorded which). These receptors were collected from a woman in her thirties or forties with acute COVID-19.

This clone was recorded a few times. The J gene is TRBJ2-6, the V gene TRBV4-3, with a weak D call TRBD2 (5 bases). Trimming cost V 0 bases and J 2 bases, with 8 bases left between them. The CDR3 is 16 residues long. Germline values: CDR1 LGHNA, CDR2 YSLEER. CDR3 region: CASSQDGGTGANVLTF. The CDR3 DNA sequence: TGCGCCAGCAGCCAAGACGGAGGTACTGGGGCCAACGTCCTGACTTTC.

The CDR3 reads CASSPLELGNTIYF. DNA for the CDR3: TGTGCCAGCTCACCACTTGAGTTAGGAAACACCATATATTTT. The chain recombines TRBV18 with TRBJ1-3; D remains unclear. Trimming pared 1 base from V and 4 bases from J, leaving 8 bases between. There are 14 residues in the CDR3. The V gene's germline CDR1 is KGHSH and CDR2 LQKENI.

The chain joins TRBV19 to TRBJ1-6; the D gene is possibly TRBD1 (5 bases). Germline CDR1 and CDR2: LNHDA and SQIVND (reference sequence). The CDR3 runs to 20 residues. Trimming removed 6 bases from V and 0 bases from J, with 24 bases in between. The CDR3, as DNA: TGTGCCAGTAGCATAACCGGCGGGACGCGAAGGAGCTCCTATAATTCACCCCTCCACTTT. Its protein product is CASSITGGTRRSSYNSPLHF.

This chain's CDR3 is CASSVDGQGNIQYF. The CDR3 bases are TGTGCCAGCAGCGTAGATGGACAGGGGAACATTCAGTACTTC. The chain couples TRBV9 to TRBJ2-4; TRBD1 matches at 9 bases. Germline V gene data show CDR1 as SGDLS and CDR2 as YYNGEE. This CDR3 has 14 residues. V was clipped by 0 bases and J by 7 bases; unmatched bases: 2.

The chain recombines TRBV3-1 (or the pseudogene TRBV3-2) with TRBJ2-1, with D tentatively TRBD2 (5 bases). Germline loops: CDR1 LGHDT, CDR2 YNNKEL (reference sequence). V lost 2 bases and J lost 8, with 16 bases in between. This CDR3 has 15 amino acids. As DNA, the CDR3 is TGTGCCAGCAGCCAACCCCTCGGGGTCCGTCATGAGCAGTTCTTC. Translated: CASSQPLGVRHEQFF.

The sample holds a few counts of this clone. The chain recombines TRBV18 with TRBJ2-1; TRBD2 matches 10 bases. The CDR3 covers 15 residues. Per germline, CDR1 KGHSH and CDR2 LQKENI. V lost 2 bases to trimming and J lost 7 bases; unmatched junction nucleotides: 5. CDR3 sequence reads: CASSPYSGRQNEQFF. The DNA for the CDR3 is TGTGCCAGCTCACCATATAGCGGGAGGCAGAATGAGCAGTTCTTC.

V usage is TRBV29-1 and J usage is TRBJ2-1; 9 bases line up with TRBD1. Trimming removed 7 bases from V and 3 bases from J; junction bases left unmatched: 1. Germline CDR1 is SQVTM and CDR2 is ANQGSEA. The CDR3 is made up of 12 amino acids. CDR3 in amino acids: CSAGQGYNEQFF. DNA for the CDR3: TGCAGCGCGGGACAGGGCTACAATGAGCAGTTCTTC.

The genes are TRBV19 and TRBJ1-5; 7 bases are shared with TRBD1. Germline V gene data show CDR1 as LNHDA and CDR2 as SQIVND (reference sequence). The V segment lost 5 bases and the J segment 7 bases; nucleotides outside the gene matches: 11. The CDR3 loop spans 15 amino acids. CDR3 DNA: TGTGCCAGTAGTCCTCCCAGACAGGGATCCCAGCCCCAGCATTTT. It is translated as CASSPPRQGSQPQHF. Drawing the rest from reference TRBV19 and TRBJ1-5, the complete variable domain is DGGITQSPKYLFRKEGQNVTLSCEQNLNHDAMYWYRQDPGQGLRLIYYSQIVNDFQKGDIAEGYSVSREKKESFPLTVTSAQKNPTAFYLCASSPPRQGSQPQHFGDGTRLSIL.

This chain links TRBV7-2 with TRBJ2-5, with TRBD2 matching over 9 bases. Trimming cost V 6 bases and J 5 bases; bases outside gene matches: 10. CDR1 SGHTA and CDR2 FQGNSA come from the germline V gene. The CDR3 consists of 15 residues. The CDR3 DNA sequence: TGTGCCAGCAGTACCCAGGCGGGAGGGCCGGAGACCCAGTACTTC. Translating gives CASSTQAGGPETQYF.

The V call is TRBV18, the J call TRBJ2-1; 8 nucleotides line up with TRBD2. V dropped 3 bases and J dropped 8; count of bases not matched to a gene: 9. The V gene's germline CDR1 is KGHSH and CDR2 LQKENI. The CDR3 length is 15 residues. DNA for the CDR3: TGTGCCAGCTCACCCTCCAGCGGGAGATTCTATGAGCAGTTCTTC. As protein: CASSPSSGRFYEQFF.

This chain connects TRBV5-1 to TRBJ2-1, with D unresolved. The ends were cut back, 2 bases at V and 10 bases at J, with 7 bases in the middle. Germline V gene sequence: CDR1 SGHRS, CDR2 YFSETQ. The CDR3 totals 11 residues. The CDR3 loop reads CASSLIAEQFF. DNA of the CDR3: TGCGCCAGCAGCTTAATAGCAGAGCAGTTCTTC.

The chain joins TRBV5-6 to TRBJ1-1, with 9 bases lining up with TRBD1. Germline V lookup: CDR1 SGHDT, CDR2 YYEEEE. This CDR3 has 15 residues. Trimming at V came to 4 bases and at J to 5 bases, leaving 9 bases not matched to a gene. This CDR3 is CASSGTGQGRTEAFF. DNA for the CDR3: TGTGCCAGCAGCGGGACGGGACAGGGTAGGACTGAAGCTTTCTTT.

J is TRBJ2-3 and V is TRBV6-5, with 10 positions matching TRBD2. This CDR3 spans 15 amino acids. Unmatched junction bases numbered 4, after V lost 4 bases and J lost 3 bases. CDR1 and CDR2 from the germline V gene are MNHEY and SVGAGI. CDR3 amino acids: CASSSTSGATDTQYF. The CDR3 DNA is TGTGCCAGCAGTTCTACTAGCGGGGCTACAGATACGCAGTATTTT.

The CDR3 DNA sequence: TGTGCCAGCAGTTTAAGAAGGGGGAGCGGCCAAGAGACCCAGTACTTC. Protein: CASSLRRGSGQETQYF. The chain recombines TRBV6-6 with TRBJ2-5; a weak D match, TRBD1 (6 bases). Trimming cost V 4 bases and J 1 base, with 16 bases left between them. CDR3 length: 16 amino acids. Germline V gives CDR1 MNHNY, CDR2 SVGAGI (reference sequence).

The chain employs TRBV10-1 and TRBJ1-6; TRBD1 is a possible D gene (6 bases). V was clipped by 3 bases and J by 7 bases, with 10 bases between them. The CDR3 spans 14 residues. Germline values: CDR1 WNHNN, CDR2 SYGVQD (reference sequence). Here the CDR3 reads CASSDVTGNSPLHF. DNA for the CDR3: TGCGCCAGCAGTGATGTCACAGGGAATTCACCCCTCCACTTT.

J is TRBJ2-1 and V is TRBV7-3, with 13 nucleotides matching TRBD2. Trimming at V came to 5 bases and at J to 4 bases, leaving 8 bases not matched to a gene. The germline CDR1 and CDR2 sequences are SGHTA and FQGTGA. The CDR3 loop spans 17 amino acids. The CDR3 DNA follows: TGTGCCAGCAGCGGAGCCGGGACTAGCGGGATTTACAATGAGCAGTTCTTC. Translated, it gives CASSGAGTSGIYNEQFF.

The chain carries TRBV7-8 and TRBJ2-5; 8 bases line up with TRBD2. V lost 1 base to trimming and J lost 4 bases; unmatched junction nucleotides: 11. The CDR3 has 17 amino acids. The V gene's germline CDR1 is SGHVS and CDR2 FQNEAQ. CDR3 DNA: TGTGCCAGCAGCTTAGTCAGCAGCGGGAGTAGTATAGAGACCCAGTACTTC. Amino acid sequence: CASSLVSSGSSIETQYF. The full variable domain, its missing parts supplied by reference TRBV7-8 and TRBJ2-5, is GAGVSQSPRYKVAKRGQDVALRCDPISGHVSLFWYQQALGQGPEFLTYFQNEAQLDKSGLPSDRFFAERPEGSVSTLKIQRTQQEDSAVYLCASSLVSSGSSIETQYFGPGTRLLVL.

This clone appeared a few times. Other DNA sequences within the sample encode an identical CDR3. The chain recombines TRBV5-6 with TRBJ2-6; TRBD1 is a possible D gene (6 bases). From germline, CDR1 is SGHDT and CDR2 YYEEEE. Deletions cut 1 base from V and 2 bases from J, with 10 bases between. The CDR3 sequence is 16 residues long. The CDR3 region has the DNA TGTGCCAGCAGCTTGAACCCAGGGGCTGGGGCCAACGTCCTGACTTTC. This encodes CASSLNPGAGANVLTF.